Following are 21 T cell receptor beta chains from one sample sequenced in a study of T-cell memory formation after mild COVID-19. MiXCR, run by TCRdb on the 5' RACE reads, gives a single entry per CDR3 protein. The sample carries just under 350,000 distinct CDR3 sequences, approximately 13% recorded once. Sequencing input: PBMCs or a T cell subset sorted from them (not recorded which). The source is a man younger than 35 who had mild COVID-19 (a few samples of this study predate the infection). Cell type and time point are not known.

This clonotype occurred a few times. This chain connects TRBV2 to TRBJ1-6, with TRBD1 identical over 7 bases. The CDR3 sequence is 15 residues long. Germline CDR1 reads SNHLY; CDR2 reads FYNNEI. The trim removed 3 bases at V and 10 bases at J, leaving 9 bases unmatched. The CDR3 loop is CASSESHRGASPLHF. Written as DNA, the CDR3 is TGTGCCAGCAGTGAGTCGCACAGGGGAGCGTCACCCCTCCACTTT. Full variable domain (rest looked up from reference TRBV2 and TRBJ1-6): EPEVTQTPSHQVTQMGQEVILRCVPISNHLYFYWYRQILGQKVEFLVSFYNNEISEKSEIFDDQFSVERPDGSNFTLKIRSTKLEDSAMYFCASSESHRGASPLHFGNGTRLTVT.

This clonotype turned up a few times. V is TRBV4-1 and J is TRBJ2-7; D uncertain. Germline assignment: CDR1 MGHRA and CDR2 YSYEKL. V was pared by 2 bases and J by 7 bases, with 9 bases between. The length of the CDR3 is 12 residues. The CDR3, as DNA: TGCGCCAGCAGCCAATCGACCGTGGAGCAGTACTTC. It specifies CASSQSTVEQYF.

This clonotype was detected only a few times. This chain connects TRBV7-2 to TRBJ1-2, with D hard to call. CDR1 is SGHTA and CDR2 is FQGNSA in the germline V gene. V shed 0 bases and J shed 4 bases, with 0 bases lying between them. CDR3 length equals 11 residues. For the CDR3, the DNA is TGTGCCAGCAGCTTAGCCTATGGCTACACCTTC. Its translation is CASSLAYGYTF.

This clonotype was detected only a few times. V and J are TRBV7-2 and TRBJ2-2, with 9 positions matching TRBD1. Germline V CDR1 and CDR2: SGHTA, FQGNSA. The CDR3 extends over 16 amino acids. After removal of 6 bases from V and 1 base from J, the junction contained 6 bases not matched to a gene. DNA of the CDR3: TGTGCCAGCAGTCCTAACAGGGGGCAGAACACCGGGGAGCTGTTTTTT. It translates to CASSPNRGQNTGELFF.

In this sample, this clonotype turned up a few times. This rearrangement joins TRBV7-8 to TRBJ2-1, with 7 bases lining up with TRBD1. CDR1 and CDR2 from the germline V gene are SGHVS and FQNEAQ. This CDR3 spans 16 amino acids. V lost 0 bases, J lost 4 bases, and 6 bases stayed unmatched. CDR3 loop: CASSLALQGLYNEQFF. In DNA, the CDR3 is TGTGCCAGCAGCTTAGCGCTACAGGGGCTGTACAATGAGCAGTTCTTC. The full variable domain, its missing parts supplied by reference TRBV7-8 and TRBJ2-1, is GAGVSQSPRYKVAKRGQDVALRCDPISGHVSLFWYQQALGQGPEFLTYFQNEAQLDKSGLPSDRFFAERPEGSVSTLKIQRTQQEDSAVYLCASSLALQGLYNEQFFGPGTRLTVL.

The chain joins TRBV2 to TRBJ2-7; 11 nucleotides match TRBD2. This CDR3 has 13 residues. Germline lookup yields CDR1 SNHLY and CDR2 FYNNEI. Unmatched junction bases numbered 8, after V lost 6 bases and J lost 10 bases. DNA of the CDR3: TGTGCCAGCAGGCTGACTAGCGGGGACCATCAGTACTTC. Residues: CASRLTSGDHQYF.

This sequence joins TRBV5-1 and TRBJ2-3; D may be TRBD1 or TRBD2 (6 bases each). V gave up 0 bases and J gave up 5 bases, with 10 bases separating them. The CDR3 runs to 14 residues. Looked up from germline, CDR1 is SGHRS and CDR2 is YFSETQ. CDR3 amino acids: CASSLVGGIDTQYF. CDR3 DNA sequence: TGCGCCAGCAGCTTGGTCGGGGGCATAGATACGCAGTATTTT.

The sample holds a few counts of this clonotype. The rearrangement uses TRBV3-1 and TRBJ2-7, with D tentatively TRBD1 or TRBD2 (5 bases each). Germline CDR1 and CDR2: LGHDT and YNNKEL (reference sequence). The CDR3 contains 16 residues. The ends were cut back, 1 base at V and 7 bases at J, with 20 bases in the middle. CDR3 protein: CASSQAWDRESGEQYF. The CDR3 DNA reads TGTGCCAGCAGCCAAGCTTGGGACCGTGAATCAGGGGAGCAGTACTTC.

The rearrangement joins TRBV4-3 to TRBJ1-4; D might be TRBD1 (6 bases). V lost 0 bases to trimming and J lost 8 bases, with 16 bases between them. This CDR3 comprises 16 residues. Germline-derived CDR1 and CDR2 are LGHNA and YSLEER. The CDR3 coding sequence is TGCGCCAGCAGCCAAGAAGCCCGGACAGCGGTGGAAAAACTGTTTTTT. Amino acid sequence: CASSQEARTAVEKLFF.

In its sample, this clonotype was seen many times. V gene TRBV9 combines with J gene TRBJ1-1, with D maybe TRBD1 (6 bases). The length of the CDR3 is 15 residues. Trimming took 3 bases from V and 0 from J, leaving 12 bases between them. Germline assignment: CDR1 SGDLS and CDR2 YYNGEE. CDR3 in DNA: TGTGCCAGCAGCGGAGCGGGGGCGATGAACACTGAAGCTTTCTTT. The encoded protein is CASSGAGAMNTEAFF.

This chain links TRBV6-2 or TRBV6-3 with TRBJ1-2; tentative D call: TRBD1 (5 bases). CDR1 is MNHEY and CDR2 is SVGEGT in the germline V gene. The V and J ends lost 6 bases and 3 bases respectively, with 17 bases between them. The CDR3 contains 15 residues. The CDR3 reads CASRTTTGGDYGYTF. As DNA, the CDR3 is TGTGCCAGCAGAACTACTACCGGGGGGGACTATGGCTACACCTTC.

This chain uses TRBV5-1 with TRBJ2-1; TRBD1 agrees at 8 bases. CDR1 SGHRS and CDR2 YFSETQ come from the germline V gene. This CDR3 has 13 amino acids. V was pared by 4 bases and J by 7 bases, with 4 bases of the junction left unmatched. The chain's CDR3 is CASSLTGANEQFF. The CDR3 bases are TGCGCCAGCAGCCTGACAGGGGCAAATGAGCAGTTCTTC. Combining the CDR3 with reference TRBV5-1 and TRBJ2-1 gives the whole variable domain KAGVTQTPRYLIKTRGQQVTLSCSPISGHRSVSWYQQTPGQGLQFLFEYFSETQRNKGNFPGRFSGRQFSNSRSEMNVSTLELGDSALYLCASSLTGANEQFFGPGTRLTVL.

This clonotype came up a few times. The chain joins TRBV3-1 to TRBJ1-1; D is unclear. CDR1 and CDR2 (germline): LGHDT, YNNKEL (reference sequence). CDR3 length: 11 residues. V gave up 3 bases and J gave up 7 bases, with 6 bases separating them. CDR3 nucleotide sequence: TGTGCCAGCAGCCAGGGATTTGAAGCTTTCTTT. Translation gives CASSQGFEAFF.

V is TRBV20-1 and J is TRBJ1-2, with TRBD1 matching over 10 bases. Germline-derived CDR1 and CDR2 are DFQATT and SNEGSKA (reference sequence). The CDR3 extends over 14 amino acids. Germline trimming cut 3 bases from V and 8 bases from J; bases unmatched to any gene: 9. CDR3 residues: CSARTGTGVGGYTF. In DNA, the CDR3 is TGCAGTGCTAGGACCGGGACAGGGGTAGGAGGCTACACCTTC.

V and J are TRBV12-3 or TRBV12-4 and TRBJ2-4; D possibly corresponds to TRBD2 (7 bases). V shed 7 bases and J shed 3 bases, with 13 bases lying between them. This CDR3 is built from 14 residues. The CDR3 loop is CASIGGGVKNIQYF. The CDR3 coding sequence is TGTGCCAGCATTGGGGGGGGCGTCAAAAACATTCAGTACTTC.

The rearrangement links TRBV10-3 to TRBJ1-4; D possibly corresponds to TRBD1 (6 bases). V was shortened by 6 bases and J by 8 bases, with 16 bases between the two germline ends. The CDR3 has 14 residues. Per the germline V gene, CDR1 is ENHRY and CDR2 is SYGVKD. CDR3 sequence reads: CAIRQGQMGEKLFF. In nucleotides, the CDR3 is TGTGCCATCAGACAAGGACAGATGGGGGAAAAACTGTTTTTT.

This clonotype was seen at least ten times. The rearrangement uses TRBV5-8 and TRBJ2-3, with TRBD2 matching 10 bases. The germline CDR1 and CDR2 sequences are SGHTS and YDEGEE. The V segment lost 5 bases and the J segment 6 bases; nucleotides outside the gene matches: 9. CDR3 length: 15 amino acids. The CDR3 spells CASRTKRGGWDTQYF. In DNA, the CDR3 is TGTGCCAGCAGAACGAAGCGGGGGGGTTGGGATACGCAGTATTTT.

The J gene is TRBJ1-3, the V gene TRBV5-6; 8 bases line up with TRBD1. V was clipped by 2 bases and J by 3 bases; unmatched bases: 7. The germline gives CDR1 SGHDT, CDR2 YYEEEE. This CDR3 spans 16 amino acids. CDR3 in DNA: TGTGCCAGCAGCTTTTGGACAGGGAATATTGGAAACACCATATATTTT. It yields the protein CASSFWTGNIGNTIYF.

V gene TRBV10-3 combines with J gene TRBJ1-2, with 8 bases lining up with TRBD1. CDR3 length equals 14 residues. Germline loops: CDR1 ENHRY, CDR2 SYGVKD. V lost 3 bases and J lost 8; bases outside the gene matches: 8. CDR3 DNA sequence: TGTGCCATCAGTGATTCAGGGGGCTTACGCGGCTACACCTTC. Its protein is CAISDSGGLRGYTF.

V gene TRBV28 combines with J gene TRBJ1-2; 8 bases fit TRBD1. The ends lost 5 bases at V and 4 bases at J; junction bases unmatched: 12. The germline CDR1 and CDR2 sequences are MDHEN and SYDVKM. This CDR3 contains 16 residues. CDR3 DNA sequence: TGTGCCAGCAGTACCAAAGACAGGGGTTCCCGCTATGGCTACACCTTC. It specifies CASSTKDRGSRYGYTF.

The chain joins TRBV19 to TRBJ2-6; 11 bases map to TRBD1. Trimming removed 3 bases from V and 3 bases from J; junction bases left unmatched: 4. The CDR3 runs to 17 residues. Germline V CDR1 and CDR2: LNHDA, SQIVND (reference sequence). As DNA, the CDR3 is TGTGCCAGTAGTATGGGGACAGGGGGTGTTGGGGCCAACGTCCTGACTTTC. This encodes CASSMGTGGVGANVLTF. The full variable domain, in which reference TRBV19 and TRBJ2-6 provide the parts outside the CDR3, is DGGITQSPKYLFRKEGQNVTLSCEQNLNHDAMYWYRQDPGQGLRLIYYSQIVNDFQKGDIAEGYSVSREKKESFPLTVTSAQKNPTAFYLCASSMGTGGVGANVLTFGAGSRLTVL.